Given below is one TCR beta chain in context. The sample originates from a study of patients and donors after allogeneic stem cell transplantation. Each CDR3 protein gets one entry after TCRdb re-called the RT-PCR reads with MiXCR. Among tens of thousands of distinct CDR3 sequences listed, roughly 4.9% were seen once. Germline V CDR1 and CDR2: SGHNT, YYREEE (reference sequence). Trimming at V came to 0 bases and at J to 2 bases, leaving 3 bases not matched to a gene. CDR3 size: 15 residues. The sequence came from a human donor who was either an allogeneic HSCT recipient or a stem cell or donor lymphocyte infusion donor (not recorded which). It is not recorded whose cells these are; they may come from a transplant donor. Sample: blood, either unsorted or a sorted T cell fraction (not recorded which). The rearrangement links TRBV5-4 to TRBJ2-3; 7 nucleotides agree with TRBD1. The CDR3 bases are TGTGCCAGCAGCTTGGTGGGACAGCACACAGATACGCAGTATTTT. It is translated as CASSLVGQHTDTQYF.